This TCR beta chain was recorded in a study of T cells in localized non-small cell lung cancer. Overall study results and limits: Longer survival (overall) was linked to higher T cell density in blood. Among the top 100 tumor clones, a median about 57 appeared in adjacent lung. Uninvolved adjacent lung had more T cell clonality than any other tissue, topping tumor.

Turning to this clone: Its antigen is unknown.

Assay used: immunoSEQ multiplex PCR; TCRdb lists only in-frame clones, some missing. Of about 60,000 clones listed, roughly 90% are singletons. The CDR3 has 14 amino acids. Germline loops: CDR1 SGHDN, CDR2 FVKESK. Trimming left V 4 bases short and J 2 bases short, with 12 bases between. The chain carries TRBV14 and TRBJ2-7, with D unclear. The clonotype comes from a woman aged 35 to 70 with stage I lung adenocarcinoma. This specimen consisted of peripheral blood, obtained before any cancer treatment. The CDR3 sequence: CASSPGRQAYEQYF. In DNA form, the CDR3 reads TGTGCCAGCAGCCCTGGTCGGCAAGCCTACGAGCAGTACTTC.